This TCR beta chain was captured by sequencing in a study of cytomegalovirus exposure and HLA in healthy donors. Whole-study results and caveats: Most TCR sequences were rare, but some public TCRs occurred in many donors. A later analysis found first-cohort TCR clusters tended to co-occur in the 100 to 150 validation repertoires. Cytomegalovirus-associated TCR beta chains were listed, numbering 150 to 200. In vitro checks showed that a few CMV-associated chains really do target CMV antigens.

As for this clone: Its matching antigen is unknown.

TCRdb's copy holds only in-frame clones and misses some; the assay was immunoSEQ multiplex PCR. This table holds just over 80,000 clones, around 96% found once. Sequencing was performed on PBMCs. This sequence originates from a woman aged 18-30 years in good health and CMV-seronegative.

CDR3 bases: TGTGCCAGCAGCTTAGTCACTAGCGGGAGGGGCAATGAGCAGTTCTTC. Its translation is CASSLVTSGRGNEQFF. The chain carries TRBV7-9 and TRBJ2-1, with 13 positions matching TRBD2. The CDR3 totals 16 residues. Germline lookup yields CDR1 SEHNR and CDR2 FQNEAQ (reference sequence). V lost 1 base to trimming and J lost 6 bases; unmatched junction nucleotides: 3.